One and the same sample provided the 10 T cell receptor beta chains below, sequenced in a study of T cells after yellow fever vaccination. TCRdb ran MiXCR on the 5' RACE reads and lists one entry per CDR3 protein. The repertoire holds more than 95,000 distinct CDR3 sequences, with roughly 6.7% as singletons. The sequencing here drew on CD4+ T cells sorted from PBMCs, taken 10 days after the first yellow fever vaccination. All receptors come from a young man who received the YFV17D yellow fever vaccine.

The chain is built from TRBV5-4 and TRBJ2-7; either TRBD1 or TRBD2 may supply D (6 bases each). The V end was cut by 4 bases, the J end by 3 bases, with 17 bases between. The germline V gene has CDR1 SGHNT and CDR2 YYREEE (reference sequence). The CDR3 has 15 amino acids. CDR3 loop: CASSPLGGGHYEQYF. The CDR3 nucleotides read TGTGCCAGCAGCCCTCTGGGGGGCGGACACTACGAGCAGTACTTC.

This clonotype turned up a few times. J is TRBJ2-5 and V is TRBV6-1; D is possibly TRBD2 (7 bases). The CDR3 spans 15 residues. With 5 bases removed from V and 5 bases from J, the gap between germline ends came to 18 bases. The germline gives CDR1 MNHNS, CDR2 SASEGT. The CDR3 bases are TGTGCCAGCAGTCCGGGGGGCTCCTTTCGTGAGACCCAGTACTTC. Protein product: CASSPGGSFRETQYF.

This clonotype was found many times. The chain couples TRBV12-3 or TRBV12-4 to TRBJ2-5, with 7 bases lining up with TRBD2. Trimming removed 6 bases from V and 3 bases from J; junction bases left unmatched: 7. This CDR3 spans 14 amino acids. Here the CDR3 reads CASSLTSRKETQYF. The DNA for the CDR3 is TGTGCCAGCAGCTTGACTAGCAGGAAAGAGACCCAGTACTTC.

This clonotype has at least ten counts. The chain joins TRBV5-1 to TRBJ1-5; no firm D call. V shed 2 bases and J shed 0 bases, with 9 bases lying between them. The CDR3 has 15 residues. The germline CDR1 and CDR2 sequences are SGHRS and YFSETQ. CDR3 bases: TGCGCCAGCAGCTTCCTGCCCGATAGCAATCAGCCCCAGCATTTT. Its protein is CASSFLPDSNQPQHF.

In its sample, this clonotype was seen many times. This sequence joins TRBV6-1 and TRBJ2-1; 12 bases line up with TRBD2. CDR3 length: 13 residues. V lost 9 bases to trimming and J lost 5 bases; unmatched junction nucleotides: 2. Germline V gene sequence: CDR1 MNHNS, CDR2 SASEGT. CDR3 sequence (DNA): TGTGCCAGTCGACTAGCGGGAGACAATGAGCAGTTCTTC. Encoded protein: CASRLAGDNEQFF.

This clonotype was detected only a few times. V is TRBV5-4 and J is TRBJ1-1; tentative D call: TRBD1 (5 bases). V lost 3 bases, J lost 3 bases, and 15 bases lay in between. The CDR3 loop spans 15 amino acids. CDR1 SGHNT and CDR2 YYREEE come from the germline V gene (reference sequence). The CDR3 sequence: CASSSQNRIYTEAFF. CDR3 nucleotide sequence: TGTGCCAGCAGCTCCCAGAACAGGATATACACTGAAGCTTTCTTT.

This clonotype was detected many times. V gene TRBV7-2 combines with J gene TRBJ1-1, with D tentatively TRBD1 (6 bases). The CDR3 has 16 amino acids. Germline CDR1 and CDR2: SGHTA and FQGNSA. V was clipped by 3 bases and J by 1 base, with 15 bases between them. The CDR3 DNA sequence: TGTGCCAGCAGCTTCCAGGGGCGTCTGACGAACACTGAAGCTTTCTTT. Its protein is CASSFQGRLTNTEAFF.

This clonotype was counted ten times or more. V is TRBV20-1 and J is TRBJ2-1; 8 nucleotides align to TRBD2. Germline-derived CDR1 and CDR2 are DFQATT and SNEGSKA (reference sequence). The V segment lost 3 bases and the J segment 7 bases; nucleotides outside the gene matches: 8. The CDR3 sequence is 14 residues long. The DNA of the CDR3 is TGCAGTGCTAGCCGTCGGGGGGGCCTAAATGAGCAGTTCTTC. Its translation is CSASRRGGLNEQFF.

This clonotype was detected many times. V usage is TRBV12-3 or TRBV12-4 and J usage is TRBJ2-1; TRBD2 aligns across 7 bases. Germline trimming cut 3 bases from V and 0 bases from J; bases unmatched to any gene: 8. The CDR3 length is 17 residues. The CDR3 is CASSFTRAGVSYNEQFF. For the CDR3, the DNA is TGTGCCAGCAGTTTTACCCGCGCGGGGGTCTCCTACAATGAGCAGTTCTTC.

This clonotype came up many times. The V and J genes are TRBV7-9 and TRBJ2-5; D is ambiguous. Germline loops: CDR1 SEHNR, CDR2 FQNEAQ (reference sequence). Trimming shortened V by 1 base and J by 7 bases, and 7 bases separated the two germline ends. The CDR3 extends over 12 amino acids. For the CDR3, the DNA is TGTGCCAGCAGCTTAGTTTCGGGGACCCAGTACTTC. Translated: CASSLVSGTQYF.